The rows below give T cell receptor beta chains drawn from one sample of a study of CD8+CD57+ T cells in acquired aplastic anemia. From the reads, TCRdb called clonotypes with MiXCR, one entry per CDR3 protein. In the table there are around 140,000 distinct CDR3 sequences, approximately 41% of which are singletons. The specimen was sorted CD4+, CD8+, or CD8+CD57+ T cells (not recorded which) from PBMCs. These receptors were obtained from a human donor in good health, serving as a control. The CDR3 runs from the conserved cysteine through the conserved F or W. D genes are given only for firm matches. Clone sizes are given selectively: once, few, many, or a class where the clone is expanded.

TGCAGCGGCAGTGGCCCGAACACCGGGGAGCTGTTTTTT | CSGSGPNTGELFF | TRBJ2-2 | TRBV29-1 | many | .
TGTGCCAGCAGCGACGGCCCGGGGGGGAGGGATCAGCCCCAGCATTTT | CASSDGPGGRDQPQHF | TRBJ1-5 | TRBV10-3 | . | .
TGCAGCGTCGGCGGGGGGGCGAAGGATGAGCAGTTCTTC | CSVGGGAKDEQFF | TRBJ2-1 | TRBV29-1 | few | TRBD2
TGCAGCGTTGCAGCGGGAAATAAAGTTGGCTACACCTTC | CSVAAGNKVGYTF | TRBJ1-2 | TRBV29-1 | . | .
TGTGCCAGTAGTACCTCCAGGGACAGGCCCGTGGTTGGCTACACCTTC | CASSTSRDRPVVGYTF | TRBJ1-2 | TRBV19 | many | TRBD1
TGCGCCAGCAGTGAGTCCAATGGGGACAATGAGCAGTTCTTC | CASSESNGDNEQFF | TRBJ2-1 | TRBV10-2 | . | .
TGTGCCAGCAGTCCCACCCTGGTAGGGACCCATGAAGCTTTCTTT | CASSPTLVGTHEAFF | TRBJ1-1 | TRBV27 | . | .
TGCAGTGTTGGTCCGAGCCTTAGCAATCAGCCCCAGCATTTT | CSVGPSLSNQPQHF | TRBJ1-5 | TRBV20-1 | many | .
TGTGCCACCAGCACACGGACAGGGGATGGCTACACCTTC | CATSTRTGDGYTF | TRBJ1-2 | TRBV15 | . | TRBD1
TGCAGCGTTGAAAAGGGACCTGGACAGCCCCAGCATTTT | CSVEKGPGQPQHF | TRBJ1-5 | TRBV29-1 | . | .
TGTGCCAGCAGTTTATCCTGGACTAACTATGGCTACACCTTC | CASSLSWTNYGYTF | TRBJ1-2 | TRBV27 | many | .
TGTGCCAGCAGACTCGACAGGGCCTATGGCTACACCTTC | CASRLDRAYGYTF | TRBJ1-2 | TRBV6-5 | once | TRBD1
TGCGCCAGCAGCTTGGAATATAGCGGGAGCTCCTACAATGAGCAGTTCTTC | CASSLEYSGSSYNEQFF | TRBJ2-1 | TRBV5-1 | few | TRBD2
TGTGCCACCAGCAGAGAGAACAGCTACGAGCAGTACTTC | CATSRENSYEQYF | TRBJ2-7 | TRBV15 | few | .
TGTGCCAGCAGTTACCAGATTTATAACTATGGCTACACCTTC | CASSYQIYNYGYTF | TRBJ1-2 | TRBV6-5 | once | .
TGTGCCAGCACGGCTAGCGGGAGGGTACTTTGGAGTGAGCAGTTCTTC | CASTASGRVLWSEQFF | TRBJ2-1 | TRBV6-1 | many | TRBD2
TGTGCCAGCAGCTTAGGACAGGGCATTCTCTCCGCTGAAGCTTTCTTT | CASSLGQGILSAEAFF | TRBJ1-1 | TRBV7-6 | many | TRBD1
TGTGCCATCAGTGAACTAGCGGGAGCCGGGGAGCTGTTTTTT | CAISELAGAGELFF | TRBJ2-2 | TRBV10-3 | many | TRBD2
TGTGCCAGCAGCCTGGGACTAGCGGGAGGTAGTGAGCAGTTCTTC | CASSLGLAGGSEQFF | TRBJ2-1 | TRBV5-6 | few | TRBD2
TGCAGTGCTACCGGGACAGGGCAAATCGGTCAGCCCCAGCATTTT | CSATGTGQIGQPQHF | TRBJ1-5 | TRBV20-1 | . | TRBD1
TGTGCCAGCAGCGAGAGTAAAAAGACCCAGTACTTC | CASSESKKTQYF | TRBJ2-5 | TRBV9 | . | .
TGTGCCATCAGTGAAAGGGCCGAGCAGTACTTC | CAISERAEQYF | TRBJ2-7 | TRBV10-3 | once | .
TGCAGCGTTGGACGCAGACTGAACACTGAAGCTTTCTTT | CSVGRRLNTEAFF | TRBJ1-1 | TRBV29-1 | . | .
TGTGCCACCAGCAGGGGACTAGACCCCGGCGAGCAGTACTTC | CATSRGLDPGEQYF | TRBJ2-7 | TRBV15 | many | TRBD2
TGTGCCAGCAGCTTTAAGACAGGACAGGGGGCTGAAAAACTGTTTTTT | CASSFKTGQGAEKLFF | TRBJ1-4 | TRBV11-2 | . | TRBD1
TGTGCCAGCTCACCACCCGGGACAGGTAGTTCCTACGAGCAGTACTTC | CASSPPGTGSSYEQYF | TRBJ2-7 | TRBV18 | few | TRBD1
TGTGCCAGTCACCCCGGGACAGGGTTGCCCATTCAGTACTTC | CASHPGTGLPIQYF | TRBJ2-4 | TRBV19 | many | TRBD1
TGTGCCAGCAGCCCCGGCGGGACAGCGAGCTCCTATAATTCACCCCTCCACTTT | CASSPGGTASSYNSPLHF | TRBJ1-6 | TRBV6-1 | many | TRBD1
TGTGCCAGCAGCCCAAAGGGTCCCTACGAGCAGTACTTC | CASSPKGPYEQYF | TRBJ2-7 | TRBV7-9 | . | .